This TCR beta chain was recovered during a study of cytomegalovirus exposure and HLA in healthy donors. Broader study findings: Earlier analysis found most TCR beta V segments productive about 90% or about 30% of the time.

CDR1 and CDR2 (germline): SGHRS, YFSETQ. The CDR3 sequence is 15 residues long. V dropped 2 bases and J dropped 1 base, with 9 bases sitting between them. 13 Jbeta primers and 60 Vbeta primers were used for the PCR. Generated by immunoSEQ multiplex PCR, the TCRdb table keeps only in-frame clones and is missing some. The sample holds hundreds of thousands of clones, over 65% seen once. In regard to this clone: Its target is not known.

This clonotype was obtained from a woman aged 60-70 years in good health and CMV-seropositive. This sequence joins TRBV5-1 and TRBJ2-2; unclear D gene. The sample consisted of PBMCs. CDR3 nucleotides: TGCGCCAGCAGCTTTGTGGAGCGGAACACCGGGGAGCTGTTTTTT. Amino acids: CASSFVERNTGELFF. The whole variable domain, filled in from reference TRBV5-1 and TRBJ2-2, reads KAGVTQTPRYLIKTRGQQVTLSCSPISGHRSVSWYQQTPGQGLQFLFEYFSETQRNKGNFPGRFSGRQFSNSRSEMNVSTLELGDSALYLCASSFVERNTGELFFGEGSRLTVL.